This record looks at one TCR beta chain sequence and its context. The data were produced by immunoSEQ multiplex PCR, yet TCRdb's version contains in-frame clones alone and is incomplete. The sample carries 110,000 to 150,000 clones, roughly 84% recorded once. The sample is drawn from a study of blood T cell repertoires in COVID-19. Across the study: Sample material is recorded as cDNA or gDNA derived from T cells, B-cell-depleted T cells, or PBMCs.

Germline loops: CDR1 MDHEN, CDR2 SYDVKM. This CDR3 has 13 amino acids. V trimming: 7 bases; J trimming: 2 bases; junction bases outside the gene matches: 3. This TCR was recovered from a man aged 35-49 years with acute COVID-19. Sequencing was done on a sample of PBMCs or T cells enriched from blood (not recorded which). The V call is TRBV28, the J call TRBJ2-5; TRBD2 agrees at 8 bases. The CDR3 spells CASIPGGQETQYF. The CDR3 coding sequence is TGTGCCAGCATCCCGGGGGGGCAAGAGACCCAGTACTTC.